This T cell receptor beta chain was profiled in a study of T cell responses to AZD1222 COVID-19 vaccine. Profiled with immunoSEQ multiplex PCR; TCRdb holds only in-frame clones, not every one. The repertoire has roughly 120,000 clones, roughly nine tenths of them found once; the top ten carry around 1.6%. The germline V and J ends were trimmed by 2 bases and 6 bases, with 11 bases remaining between them. CDR1 SEHNR and CDR2 FQNEAQ come from the germline V gene (reference sequence). The CDR3 has 13 residues. Whether given at about 4 or about 12 weeks, second doses were pooled. The rearrangement links TRBV7-9 to TRBJ2-7, with a tentative D call TRBD2 (6 bases). The sample in question was peripheral blood, obtained 28 days after the second AZD1222 dose. This receptor was obtained from an adult who received the AZD1222 COVID-19 vaccine. DNA for the CDR3: TGTGCCAGCAGCTTACTCGAGGGACTCGAGCAGTACTTC. Translating it yields CASSLLEGLEQYF.